This T cell receptor beta chain stems from a study of a mutant IDH1 vaccine in newly diagnosed glioma. Study background: Treated patients had a mean age of roughly 39 years and an approximately 62% male, approximately 38% female split. Therapy received beforehand was radiotherapy, temozolomide, or both, with most patients given both.

Sequencing was performed with immunoSEQ multiplex PCR; in TCRdb, only in-frame clones are kept and a portion is missing. This table has about 94,000 clones, under 90% appearing once. Regarding this clone: Its cognate antigen is unknown.

Study-level results: Top peripheral T cell clonotype shifts appeared unrelated to pseudoprogression.

The V gene's germline CDR1 is SGDLS and CDR2 YYNGEE. This CDR3 spans 15 amino acids. The germline V and J ends were trimmed by 5 bases and 0 bases, with 15 bases remaining between them. Time point meaning: week 47, end of study. The content of each vaccine dose was 300 ug of mutant IDH1 20-mer peptide, and topical imiquimod accompanied it. The chain combines TRBV9 with TRBJ2-7; possible D gene TRBD2, 7 bases. The sequence was obtained from a woman in her forties or fifties with glioma. The material was PBMCs, obtained from a glioma patient whose treatment included an IDH1 peptide vaccine. In DNA form, the CDR3 reads TGTGCCAGCAGTTATGGGGGGGCAGACTCCTACGAGCAGTACTTC. This sequence encodes CASSYGGADSYEQYF. Full variable domain (remainder filled in from reference TRBV9 and TRBJ2-7): DSGVTQTPKHLITATGQRVTLRCSPRSGDLSVYWYQQSLDQGLQFLIQYYNGEERAKGNILERFSAQQFPDLHSELNLSSLELGDSALYFCASSYGGADSYEQYFGPGTRLTVT.